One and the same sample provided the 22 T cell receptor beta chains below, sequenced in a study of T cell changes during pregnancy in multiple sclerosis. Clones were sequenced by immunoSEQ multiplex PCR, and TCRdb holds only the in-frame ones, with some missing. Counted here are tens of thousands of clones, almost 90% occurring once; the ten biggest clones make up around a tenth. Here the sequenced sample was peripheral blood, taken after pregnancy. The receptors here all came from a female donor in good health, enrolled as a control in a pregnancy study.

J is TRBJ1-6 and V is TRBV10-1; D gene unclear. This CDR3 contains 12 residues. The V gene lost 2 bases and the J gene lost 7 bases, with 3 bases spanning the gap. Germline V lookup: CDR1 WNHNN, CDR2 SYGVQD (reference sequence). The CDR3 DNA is TGCGCCAGCAGTGAGGCGAATTCACCCCTCCACTTT. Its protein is CASSEANSPLHF.

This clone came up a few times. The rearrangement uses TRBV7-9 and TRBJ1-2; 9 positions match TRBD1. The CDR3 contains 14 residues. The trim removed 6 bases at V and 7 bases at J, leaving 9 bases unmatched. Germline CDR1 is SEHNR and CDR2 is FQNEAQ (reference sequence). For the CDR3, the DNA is TGTGCCAGCAGTCCTTCGGGACAGGGCTTTGGCTACACCTTC. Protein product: CASSPSGQGFGYTF.

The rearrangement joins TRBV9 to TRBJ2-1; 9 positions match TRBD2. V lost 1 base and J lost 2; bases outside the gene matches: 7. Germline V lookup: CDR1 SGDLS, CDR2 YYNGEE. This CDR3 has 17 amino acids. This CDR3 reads CASSVFSLAGTYNEQFF. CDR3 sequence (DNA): TGTGCCAGCAGCGTATTTTCCCTAGCGGGAACCTACAATGAGCAGTTCTTC. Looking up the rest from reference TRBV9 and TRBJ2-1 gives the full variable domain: DSGVTQTPKHLITATGQRVTLRCSPRSGDLSVYWYQQSLDQGLQFLIQYYNGEERAKGNILERFSAQQFPDLHSELNLSSLELGDSALYFCASSVFSLAGTYNEQFFGPGTRLTVL.

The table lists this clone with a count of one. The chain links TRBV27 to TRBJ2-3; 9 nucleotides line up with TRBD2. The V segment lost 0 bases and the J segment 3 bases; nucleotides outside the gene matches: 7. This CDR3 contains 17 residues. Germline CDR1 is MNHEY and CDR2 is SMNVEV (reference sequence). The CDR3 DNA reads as TGTGCCAGCAGTTTATCTCTCCTAGCGGGAAGGACAGATACGCAGTATTTT. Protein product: CASSLSLLAGRTDTQYF.

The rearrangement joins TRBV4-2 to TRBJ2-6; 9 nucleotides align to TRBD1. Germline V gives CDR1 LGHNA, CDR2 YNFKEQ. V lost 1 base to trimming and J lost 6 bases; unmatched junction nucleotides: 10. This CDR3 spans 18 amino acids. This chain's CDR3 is CASSQGGDRAKEANVLTF. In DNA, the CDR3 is TGTGCCAGCAGCCAAGGTGGGGACAGGGCTAAAGAGGCCAACGTCCTGACTTTC.

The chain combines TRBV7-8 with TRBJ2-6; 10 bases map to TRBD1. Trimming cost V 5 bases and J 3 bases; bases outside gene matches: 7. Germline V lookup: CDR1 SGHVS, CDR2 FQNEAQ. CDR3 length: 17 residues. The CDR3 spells CASSATGQGYGANVLTF. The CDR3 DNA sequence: TGTGCCAGCAGCGCGACGGGACAGGGGTATGGGGCCAACGTCCTGACTTTC.

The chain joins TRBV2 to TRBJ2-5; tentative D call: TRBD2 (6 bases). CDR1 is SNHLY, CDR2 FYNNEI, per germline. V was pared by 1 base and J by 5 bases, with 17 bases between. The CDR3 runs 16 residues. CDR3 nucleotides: TGTGCCAGCAGTGAAGTCTGGGCGGCGGGATTGGAGACCCAGTACTTC. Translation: CASSEVWAAGLETQYF.

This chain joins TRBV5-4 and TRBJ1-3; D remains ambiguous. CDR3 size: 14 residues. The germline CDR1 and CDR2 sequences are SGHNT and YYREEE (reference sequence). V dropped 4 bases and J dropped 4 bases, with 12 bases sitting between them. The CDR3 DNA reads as TGTGCCAGCAGCCCTGACTCGTGGGGAAACACCATATATTTT. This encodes CASSPDSWGNTIYF.

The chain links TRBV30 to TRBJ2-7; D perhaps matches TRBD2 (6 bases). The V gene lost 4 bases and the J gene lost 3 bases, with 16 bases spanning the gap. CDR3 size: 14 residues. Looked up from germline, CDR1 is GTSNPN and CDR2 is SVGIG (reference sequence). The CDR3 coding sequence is TGTGCCTGGACCGATTGGGGAGGAGGCTACGAGCAGTACTTC. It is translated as CAWTDWGGGYEQYF. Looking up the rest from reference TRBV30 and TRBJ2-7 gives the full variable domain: SQTIHQWPATLVQPVGSPLSLECTVEGTSNPNLYWYRQAAGRGLQLLFYSVGIGQISSEVPQNLSASRPQDRQFILSSKKLLLSDSGFYLCAWTDWGGGYEQYFGPGTRLTVT.

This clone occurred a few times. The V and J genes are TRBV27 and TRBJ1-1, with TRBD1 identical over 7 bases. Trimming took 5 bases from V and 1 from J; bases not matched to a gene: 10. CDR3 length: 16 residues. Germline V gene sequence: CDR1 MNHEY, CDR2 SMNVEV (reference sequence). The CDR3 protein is CASSGEGARGNTEAFF. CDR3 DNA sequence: TGTGCCAGCAGTGGTGAGGGGGCAAGAGGGAACACTGAAGCTTTCTTT.

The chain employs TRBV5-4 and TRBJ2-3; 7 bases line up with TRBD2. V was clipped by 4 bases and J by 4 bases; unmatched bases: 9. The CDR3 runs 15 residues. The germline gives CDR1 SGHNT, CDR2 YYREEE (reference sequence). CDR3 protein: CASSLGGRAADTQYF. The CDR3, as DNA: TGTGCCAGCAGCCTGGGGGGGAGGGCCGCAGATACGCAGTATTTT.

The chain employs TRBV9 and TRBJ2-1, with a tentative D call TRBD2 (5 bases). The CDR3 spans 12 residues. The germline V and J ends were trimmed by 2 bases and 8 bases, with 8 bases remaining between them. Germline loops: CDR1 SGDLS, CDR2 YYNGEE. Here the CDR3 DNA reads TGTGCCAGCAGCGTTCCGAGGGATGAGCAGTTCTTC. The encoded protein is CASSVPRDEQFF.

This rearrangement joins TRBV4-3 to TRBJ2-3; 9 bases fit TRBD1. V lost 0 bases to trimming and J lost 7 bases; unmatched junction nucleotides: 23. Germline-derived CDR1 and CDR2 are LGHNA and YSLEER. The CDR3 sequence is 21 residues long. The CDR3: CASSQDTGTGISKTEINTQYF. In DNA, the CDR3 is TGCGCCAGCAGCCAAGATACCGGGACAGGGATTTCCAAAACGGAGATCAATACGCAGTATTTT.

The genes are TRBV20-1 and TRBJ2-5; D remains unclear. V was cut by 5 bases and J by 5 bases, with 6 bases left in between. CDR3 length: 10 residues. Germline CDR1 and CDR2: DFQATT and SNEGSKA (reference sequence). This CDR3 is CSAPIETQYF. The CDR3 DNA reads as TGCAGTGCTCCAATCGAGACCCAGTACTTC.

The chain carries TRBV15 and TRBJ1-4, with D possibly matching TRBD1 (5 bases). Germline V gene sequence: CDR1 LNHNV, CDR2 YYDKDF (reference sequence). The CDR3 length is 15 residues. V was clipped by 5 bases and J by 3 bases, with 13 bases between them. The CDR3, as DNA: TGTGCCACCAGCCGTCGGTGGGGGGCTAATGAAAAACTGTTTTTT. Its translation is CATSRRWGANEKLFF. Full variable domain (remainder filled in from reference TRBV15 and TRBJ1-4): DAMVIQNPRYQVTQFGKPVTLSCSQTLNHNVMYWYQQKSSQAPKLLFHYYDKDFNNEADTPDNFQSRRPNTSFCFLDIRSPGLGDTAMYLCATSRRWGANEKLFFGSGTQLSVL.

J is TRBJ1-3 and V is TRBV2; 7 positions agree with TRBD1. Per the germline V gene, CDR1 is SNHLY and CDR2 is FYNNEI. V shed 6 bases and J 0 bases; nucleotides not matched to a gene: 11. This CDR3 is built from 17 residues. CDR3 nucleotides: TGTGCCAGCAGCCCTCTCCCGGGACAGAGCTCTGGAAACACCATATATTTT. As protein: CASSPLPGQSSGNTIYF.

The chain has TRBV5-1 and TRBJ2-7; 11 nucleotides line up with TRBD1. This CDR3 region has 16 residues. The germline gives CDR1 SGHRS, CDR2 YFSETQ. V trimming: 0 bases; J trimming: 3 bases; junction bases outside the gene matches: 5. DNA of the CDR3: TGCGCCAGCAGCTTGGTAGGGACAGGGGGGAACTACGAGCAGTACTTC. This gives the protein CASSLVGTGGNYEQYF.

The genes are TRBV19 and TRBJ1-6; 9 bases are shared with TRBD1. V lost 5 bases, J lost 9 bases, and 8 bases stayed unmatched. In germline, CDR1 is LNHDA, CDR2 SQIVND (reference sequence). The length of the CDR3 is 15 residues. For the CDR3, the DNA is TGTGCCAGTAGTCCGATACAGGGGGCGGGTTCACCCCTCCACTTT. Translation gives CASSPIQGAGSPLHF.

This chain's CDR3 is CASSLNELGSYNEQFF. CDR3 in DNA: TGTGCCAGCAGCTTAAATGAACTAGGCTCCTACAATGAGCAGTTCTTC. V usage is TRBV7-9 and J usage is TRBJ2-1, with a weak D call TRBD2 (5 bases). The CDR3 is 16 residues long. Germline loops: CDR1 SEHNR, CDR2 FQNEAQ (reference sequence). V was pared by 2 bases and J by 0 bases, with 11 bases between.

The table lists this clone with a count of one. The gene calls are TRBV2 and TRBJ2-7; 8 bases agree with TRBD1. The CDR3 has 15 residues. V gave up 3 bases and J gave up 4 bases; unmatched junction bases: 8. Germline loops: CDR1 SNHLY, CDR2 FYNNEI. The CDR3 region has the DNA TGTGCCAGCAGTGATCAGCAGGGGGCGAGTTACGAGCAGTACTTC. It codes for CASSDQQGASYEQYF.

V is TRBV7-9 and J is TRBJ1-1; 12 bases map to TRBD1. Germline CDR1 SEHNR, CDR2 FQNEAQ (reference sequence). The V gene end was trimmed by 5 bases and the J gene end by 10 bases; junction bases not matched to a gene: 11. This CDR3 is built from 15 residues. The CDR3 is CASSRDVGQGARAFF. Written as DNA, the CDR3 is TGTGCCAGCAGCCGGGATGTGGGACAGGGGGCAAGAGCTTTCTTT.

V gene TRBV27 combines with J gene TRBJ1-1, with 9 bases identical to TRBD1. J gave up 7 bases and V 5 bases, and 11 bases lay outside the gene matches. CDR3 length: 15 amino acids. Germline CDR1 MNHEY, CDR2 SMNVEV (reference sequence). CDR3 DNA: TGTGCCAGCAGTCGCGGGGGGACAGGGAGCCTTGAAGCTTTCTTT. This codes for CASSRGGTGSLEAFF.